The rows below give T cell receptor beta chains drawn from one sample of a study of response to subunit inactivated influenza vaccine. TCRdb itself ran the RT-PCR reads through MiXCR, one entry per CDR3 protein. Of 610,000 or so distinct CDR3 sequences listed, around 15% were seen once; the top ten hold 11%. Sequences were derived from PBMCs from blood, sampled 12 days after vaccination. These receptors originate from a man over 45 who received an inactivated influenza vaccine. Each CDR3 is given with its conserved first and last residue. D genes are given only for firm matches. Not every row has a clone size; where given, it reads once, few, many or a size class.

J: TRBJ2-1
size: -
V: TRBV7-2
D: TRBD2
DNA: TGTGCCAGCAGCTTAGTAGCGGGGCTAGACAATGAGCAGTTCTTC
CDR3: CASSLVAGLDNEQFF

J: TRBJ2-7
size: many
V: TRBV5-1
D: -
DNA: TGCGCCAGCACTGAAACAAATTCCTACGAGCAGTACTTC
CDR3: CASTETNSYEQYF

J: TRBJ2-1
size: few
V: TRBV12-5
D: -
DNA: TGTGCTAGTGGTTTGTTCCCGAGCAATGAGCAGTTCTTC
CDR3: CASGLFPSNEQFF

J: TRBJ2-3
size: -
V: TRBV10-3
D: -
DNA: TGTGCCATCAGTGAGATGGGGAGTATTTCGCAGTATTTT
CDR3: CAISEMGSISQYF

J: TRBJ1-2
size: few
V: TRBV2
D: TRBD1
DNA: TGTGCCATCACGACAGGGGAGGGCTATGGCTACACCTTC
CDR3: CAITTGEGYGYTF

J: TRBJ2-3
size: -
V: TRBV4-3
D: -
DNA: TGCGCCAGCAGCCAAGATCTTGGGCAGGCTAGCACAGATACGCAGTATTTT
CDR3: CASSQDLGQASTDTQYF

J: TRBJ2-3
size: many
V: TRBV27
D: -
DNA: TGTGCCAGCAGTGTCCTCGGGAACACAGATACGCAGTATTTT
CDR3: CASSVLGNTDTQYF

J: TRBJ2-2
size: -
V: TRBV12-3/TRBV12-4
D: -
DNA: TGTGCCAGCAGTTTAATGGGGCATAACACGAACACCGGGGAGCTGTTTTTT
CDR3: CASSLMGHNTNTGELFF

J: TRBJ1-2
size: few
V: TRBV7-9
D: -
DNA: TGTGCCAGCAGCTTAGAGTCGGGTGGCTACACCTTC
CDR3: CASSLESGGYTF

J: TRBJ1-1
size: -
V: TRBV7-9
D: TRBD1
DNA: TGTGCCAGCAGCTTTGTAGGGGGCATCGCCACTGAAGCTTTCTTT
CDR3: CASSFVGGIATEAFF

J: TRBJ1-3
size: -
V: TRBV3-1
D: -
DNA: TGTGCCAGCAGCCAAGAAATGCAAGTCGGAAACACCATATATTTT
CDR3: CASSQEMQVGNTIYF

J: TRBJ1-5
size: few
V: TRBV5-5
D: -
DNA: TGTGCCAGCAGCTTGGTACGGGAGGAGAAGCCCCAGCATTTT
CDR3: CASSLVREEKPQHF

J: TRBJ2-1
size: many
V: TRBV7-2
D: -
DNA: TGTGCCAGCAGCTTATCAGGTGGGGTTTACAATGAGCAGTTCTTC
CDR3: CASSLSGGVYNEQFF

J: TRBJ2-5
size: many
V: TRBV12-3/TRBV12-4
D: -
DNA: TGTGCCAGCAGTCCTCATTTAGTTCAAGAGACCCAGTACTTC
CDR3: CASSPHLVQETQYF

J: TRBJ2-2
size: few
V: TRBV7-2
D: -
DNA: TGTGCCAGCAGCCCGGGGGACTTGAACACCGGGGAGCTGTTTTTT
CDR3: CASSPGDLNTGELFF

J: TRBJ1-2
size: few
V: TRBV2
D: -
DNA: TGTGCCAGCAGTTCCATGACAGGCTCCTATGGCTACACCTTC
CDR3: CASSSMTGSYGYTF

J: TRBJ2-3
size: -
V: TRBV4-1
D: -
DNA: TGCGCCAGCAGCCAAGAGGGGGTTAGCACAGATACGCAGTATTTT
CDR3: CASSQEGVSTDTQYF

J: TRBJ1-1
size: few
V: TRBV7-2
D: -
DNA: TGTGCCAGCAGGATTTACACCAACATGAACACTGAAGCTTTCTTT
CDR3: CASRIYTNMNTEAFF

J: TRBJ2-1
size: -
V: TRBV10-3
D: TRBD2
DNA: TGTGCCATCAGTCGAGTGGCTAGCGGGGGGGTCTACAATGAGCAGTTCTTC
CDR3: CAISRVASGGVYNEQFF

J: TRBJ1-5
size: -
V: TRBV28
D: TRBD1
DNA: TGTGCCAGCAGTTTATGGGGACAGGGGAACAATCAGCCCCAGCATTTT
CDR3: CASSLWGQGNNQPQHF

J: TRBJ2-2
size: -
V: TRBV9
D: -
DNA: TGTGCCAGCAGCGTAGGCGGTTCAGGGAGCACCGGGGAGCTGTTTTTT
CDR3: CASSVGGSGSTGELFF

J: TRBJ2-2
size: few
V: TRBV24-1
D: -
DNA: TGTGCCACCCAGAGAACAACAGGCCTAGACAACACCGGGGAGCTGTTTTTT
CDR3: CATQRTTGLDNTGELFF

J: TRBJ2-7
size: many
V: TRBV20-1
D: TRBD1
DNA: TGCAGTGCTAACCCCGGACAGGGATCGGGCGAGCAGTACTTC
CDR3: CSANPGQGSGEQYF

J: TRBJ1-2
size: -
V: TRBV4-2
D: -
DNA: TGTGCCAGCAGCCAAGATTGGAGGTATGGCTACACCTTC
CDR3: CASSQDWRYGYTF

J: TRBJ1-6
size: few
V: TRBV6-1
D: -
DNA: TGTGCCAGCGAGTGGGACCGGGATAATTCACCCCTCCACTTT
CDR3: CASEWDRDNSPLHF

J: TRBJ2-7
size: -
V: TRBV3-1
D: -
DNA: TGTGCCAGCAGCCCGCCTGGGGGTCATACCTACGAGCAGTACTTC
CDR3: CASSPPGGHTYEQYF

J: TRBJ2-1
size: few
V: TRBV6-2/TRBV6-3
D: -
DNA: TGTGCCAGCAGTTATGTTGTTGGGAATGAGCAGTTCTTC
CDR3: CASSYVVGNEQFF

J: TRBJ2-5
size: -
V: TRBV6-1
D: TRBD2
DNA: TGTGCCAGCAGGTGGACTAGCCTGGCAGAGACCCAGTACTTC
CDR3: CASRWTSLAETQYF